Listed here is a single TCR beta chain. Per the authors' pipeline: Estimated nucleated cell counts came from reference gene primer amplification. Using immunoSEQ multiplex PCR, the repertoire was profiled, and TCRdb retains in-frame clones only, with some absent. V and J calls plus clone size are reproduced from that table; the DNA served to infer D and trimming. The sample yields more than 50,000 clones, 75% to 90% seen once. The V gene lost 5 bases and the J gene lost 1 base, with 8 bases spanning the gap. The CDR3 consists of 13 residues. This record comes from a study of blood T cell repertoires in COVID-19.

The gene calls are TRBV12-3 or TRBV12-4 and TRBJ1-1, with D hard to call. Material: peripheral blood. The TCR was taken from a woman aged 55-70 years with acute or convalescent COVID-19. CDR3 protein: CASSLTPNTEAFF. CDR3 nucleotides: TGTGCCAGCAGTCTTACACCGAACACTGAAGCTTTCTTT.